One sample yielded the 30 T cell receptor beta chains listed below, sequenced in a study of T cell responses to AZD1222 COVID-19 vaccine. Assay used: immunoSEQ multiplex PCR; TCRdb lists only in-frame clones, some missing. The table records 150,000 or so clones, 93% of them present only once. Sequenced material: peripheral blood, taken on day 0 of AZD1222 vaccination. These receptors were collected from an adult in good health.

This chain links TRBV10-3 with TRBJ1-3; D gene uncertain. V lost 8 bases to trimming and J lost 0 bases, with 8 bases between them. The CDR3 is 13 amino acids. Germline assignment: CDR1 ENHRY and CDR2 SYGVKD. The CDR3 loop reads CAIRPASGNTIYF. CDR3 bases: TGTGCCATCCGCCCAGCCTCTGGAAACACCATATATTTT.

The rearrangement uses TRBV18 and TRBJ1-3; D unresolved. The germline V and J ends were trimmed by 1 base and 0 bases, with 10 bases remaining between them. Germline lookup yields CDR1 KGHSH and CDR2 LQKENI. The CDR3 contains 16 residues. CDR3 DNA sequence: TGTGCCAGCTCACCACAACCAGGTTCCTCTGGAAACACCATATATTTT. This codes for CASSPQPGSSGNTIYF.

The rearrangement joins TRBV4-1 to TRBJ1-3; TRBD1 aligns across 7 bases. Trimming took 1 base from V and 3 from J; bases not matched to a gene: 15. Germline V gene sequence: CDR1 MGHRA, CDR2 YSYEKL. There are 19 residues in the CDR3. This chain's CDR3 is CASSQVFSGQRVYGNTIYF. CDR3 nucleotides: TGCGCCAGCAGCCAAGTGTTTTCGGGACAGAGGGTATATGGAAACACCATATATTTT.

The rearrangement uses TRBV9 and TRBJ1-1; TRBD1 is a possible D gene (5 bases). Trimming left V 7 bases short and J 4 bases short, with 17 bases between. This CDR3 is 14 amino acids long. The V gene's germline CDR1 is SGDLS and CDR2 YYNGEE. CDR3 nucleotide sequence: TGTGCCAGCTGCCTTTCGCCCGGGGGCACTGAAGCTTTCTTT. Protein: CASCLSPGGTEAFF.

The V and J genes are TRBV4-1 and TRBJ2-7, with D possibly TRBD1 on 7 matching bases. CDR1 MGHRA and CDR2 YSYEKL come from the germline V gene. V dropped 0 bases and J dropped 2 bases, with 14 bases sitting between them. The CDR3 totals 16 residues. CDR3 sequence (DNA): TGCGCCAGCAGCCAAGATCGGGGCAGGGGGGCCTACGAGCAGTACTTC. It yields the protein CASSQDRGRGAYEQYF.

The gene calls are TRBV28 and TRBJ1-1; D ambiguous. This CDR3 has 15 residues. Trimming removed 5 bases at V and 6 bases at J, with 19 bases between. Germline assignment: CDR1 MDHEN and CDR2 SYDVKM. CDR3 bases: TGTGCCAGCAGTGGACTTGAGGGCAGTGGCGCTGAAGCTTTCTTT. This sequence encodes CASSGLEGSGAEAFF.

V usage is TRBV28 and J usage is TRBJ1-4; D call uncertain. The germline V gene encodes CDR1 MDHEN and CDR2 SYDVKM. V lost 1 base and J lost 6, with 9 bases in between. The CDR3 has 14 amino acids. Written as DNA, the CDR3 is TGTGCCAGCAGTTTATCTGGTGAGGATGAAAAACTGTTTTTT. As protein: CASSLSGEDEKLFF.

This chain joins TRBV20-1 and TRBJ1-5; D uncertain. The V end was cut by 2 bases, the J end by 11 bases, with 10 bases between. Germline V lookup: CDR1 DFQATT, CDR2 SNEGSKA (reference sequence). This CDR3 has 11 residues. CDR3 DNA: TGCAGTGCTAGAACTGACCGGACCCAGCATTTT. Encoded protein: CSARTDRTQHF.

The rearrangement links TRBV18 to TRBJ1-3; TRBD1 might be the D (5 bases). The CDR3 length is 15 residues. The V gene's germline CDR1 is KGHSH and CDR2 LQKENI. Trimming took 4 bases from V and 0 from J, leaving 10 bases between them. The CDR3, as DNA: TGTGCCAGCTCACAGGGGTCCCACTCTGGAAACACCATATATTTT. Translation: CASSQGSHSGNTIYF. Supplemented by reference TRBV18 and TRBJ1-3, the full variable domain reads NAGVMQNPRHLVRRRGQEARLRCSPMKGHSHVYWYRQLPEEGLKFMVYLQKENIIDESGMPKERFSAEFPKEGPSILRIQQVVRGDSAAYFCASSQGSHSGNTIYFGEGSWLTVV.

The V gene is TRBV6-6, the J gene TRBJ1-3; 10 nucleotides align to TRBD1. The CDR3 totals 17 residues. V was clipped by 5 bases and J by 4 bases; unmatched bases: 11. The germline V gene encodes CDR1 MNHNY and CDR2 SVGAGI (reference sequence). The CDR3 region has the DNA TGTGCCAGCAGTCTCACTAGGGGACAGGGGCAGGGAAACACCATATATTTT. It yields the protein CASSLTRGQGQGNTIYF.

In this sample, this clone turned up once. Distinct nucleotide sequences in the sample also encode this CDR3. This chain links TRBV5-1 with TRBJ2-7; D gene uncertain. The germline V and J ends were trimmed by 0 bases and 4 bases, with 5 bases remaining between them. Germline V CDR1 and CDR2: SGHRS, YFSETQ. The CDR3 length is 12 residues. The DNA for the CDR3 is TGCGCCAGCAGCTTGGAAGGATACGAGCAGTACTTC. This encodes CASSLEGYEQYF.

The chain is built from TRBV6-5 and TRBJ1-5; 7 bases line up with TRBD1. The CDR3 length is 14 residues. V lost 5 bases to trimming and J lost 5 bases; unmatched junction nucleotides: 6. Germline assignment: CDR1 MNHEY and CDR2 SVGAGI. The CDR3 protein is CASSHRQGDQPQHF. The DNA for the CDR3 is TGTGCCAGCAGTCATAGACAGGGCGATCAGCCCCAGCATTTT.

The count of this clone is one. V is TRBV30 and J is TRBJ1-2; 7 bases fit TRBD1. This CDR3 comprises 15 residues. From germline, CDR1 is GTSNPN and CDR2 SVGIG (reference sequence). V trimming: 7 bases; J trimming: 6 bases; junction bases outside the gene matches: 17. Here the CDR3 reads CASPTYRGRSDGYTF. DNA for the CDR3: TGTGCCTCGCCTACTTACAGGGGCCGCAGCGATGGCTACACCTTC. The entire variable domain, with the rest obtained from reference TRBV30 and TRBJ1-2, is as follows: SQTIHQWPATLVQPVGSPLSLECTVEGTSNPNLYWYRQAAGRGLQLLFYSVGIGQISSEVPQNLSASRPQDRQFILSSKKLLLSDSGFYLCASPTYRGRSDGYTFGSGTRLTVV.

This clone has a handful of counts. The chain combines TRBV6-4 with TRBJ1-5, with D uncertain. Trimming removed 2 bases at V and 7 bases at J, with 12 bases between. Germline CDR1 and CDR2: MRHNA and SNTAGT. CDR3 size: 14 residues. In DNA, the CDR3 is TGTGCCAGCAGTGACACCGGGGAATCCCAGCCCCAGCATTTT. It encodes CASSDTGESQPQHF.

The chain has TRBV7-8 and TRBJ2-7; no firm D call. The CDR3 loop spans 14 amino acids. Between the trimmed V and J ends, which lost 5 bases and 2 bases, there was a span of 13 bases. Germline assignment: CDR1 SGHVS and CDR2 FQNEAQ. The CDR3 sequence is CASSHRRTTYEQYF. The CDR3 DNA follows: TGTGCCAGCAGCCACCGACGAACTACCTACGAGCAGTACTTC.

The chain joins TRBV9 to TRBJ2-1, with TRBD2 matching over 13 bases. Trimming removed 4 bases from V and 6 bases from J; junction bases left unmatched: 13. The germline gives CDR1 SGDLS, CDR2 YYNGEE. This CDR3 is built from 18 residues. The chain's CDR3 is CASSTAGGGLAGRNEQFF. The CDR3 nucleotides read TGTGCCAGCAGCACCGCCGGGGGGGGACTAGCGGGACGCAATGAGCAGTTCTTC.

CDR3 DNA sequence: TGTGCCAGTAGTATATATCCGGGGGACGAGCAGTACTTC. Its protein product is CASSIYPGDEQYF. This chain connects TRBV19 to TRBJ2-7; TRBD2 is a possible D gene (6 bases). The CDR3 runs 13 residues. V lost 2 bases to trimming and J lost 5 bases, with 10 bases between them. Germline values: CDR1 LNHDA, CDR2 SQIVND (reference sequence).

CDR3 in amino acids: CASSVSGSRYEQYF. The CDR3 DNA sequence: TGTGCCAGTAGTGTCTCAGGGAGTAGATACGAGCAGTACTTC. The chain uses TRBV19 and TRBJ2-7, with D perhaps given as TRBD1 or TRBD2 (5 bases each). V gave up 5 bases and J gave up 4 bases, with 15 bases separating them. The germline gives CDR1 LNHDA, CDR2 SQIVND (reference sequence). This CDR3 contains 14 residues.

The chain uses TRBV19 and TRBJ1-4; 7 bases fit TRBD1. Germline V gene data show CDR1 as LNHDA and CDR2 as SQIVND (reference sequence). The CDR3 runs to 15 residues. Losses at the gene ends were 5 bases for V and 0 bases for J; bases not matched to a gene: 3. The CDR3 here is CASSFGQATNEKLFF. CDR3 in DNA: TGTGCCAGTAGTTTCGGACAGGCAACTAATGAAAAACTGTTTTTT.

The chain couples TRBV27 to TRBJ2-7; 8 bases agree with TRBD1. This CDR3 contains 15 residues. The trim removed 5 bases at V and 6 bases at J, leaving 12 bases unmatched. Looked up from germline, CDR1 is MNHEY and CDR2 is SMNVEV (reference sequence). This CDR3 reads CASSGARTGSGEQYF. As DNA, the CDR3 is TGTGCCAGCAGTGGCGCCCGGACAGGGTCAGGCGAGCAGTACTTC.

The chain recombines TRBV11-2 with TRBJ2-2, with 10 positions matching TRBD1. CDR3 size: 16 residues. The germline V gene has CDR1 SGHAT and CDR2 FQNNGV. Trimming cost V 5 bases and J 6 bases; bases outside gene matches: 9. The CDR3: CASSPLTGGFAGELFF. The CDR3 nucleotides are TGTGCCAGCAGCCCACTGACAGGGGGCTTCGCCGGGGAGCTGTTTTTT.

This rearrangement joins TRBV7-2 to TRBJ1-1; D not certain. Trimming shortened V by 1 base and J by 6 bases, and 9 bases separated the two germline ends. The CDR3 has 13 amino acids. Looked up from germline, CDR1 is SGHTA and CDR2 is FQGNSA. The CDR3 DNA follows: TGTGCCAGCAGCTTAGTATCGAGGGCTGAAGCTTTCTTT. Encoded protein: CASSLVSRAEAFF.

The CDR3 sequence is CASSHPGLNTGELFF. In DNA, the CDR3 is TGTGCCAGCAGTCATCCGGGACTTAACACCGGGGAGCTGTTTTTT. The V gene is TRBV2, the J gene TRBJ2-2; tentative D call: TRBD2 (6 bases). There are 15 residues in the CDR3. Trimming took off 5 bases at V and 2 bases at J, with 12 bases between the two ends. Germline values: CDR1 SNHLY, CDR2 FYNNEI.

J is TRBJ1-1 and V is TRBV4-1; 7 bases fit TRBD1. The V gene's germline CDR1 is MGHRA and CDR2 YSYEKL. Losses at the gene ends were 1 base for V and 4 bases for J; bases not matched to a gene: 9. This CDR3 has 16 amino acids. DNA for the CDR3: TGCGCCAGCAGCCAAGGGGACAGCACCGGGGCCACTGAAGCTTTCTTT. Translated: CASSQGDSTGATEAFF.

The V gene is TRBV7-9, the J gene TRBJ2-1; the match to TRBD2 covers 9 bases. Germline CDR1 reads SEHNR; CDR2 reads FQNEAQ (reference sequence). This CDR3 is built from 15 residues. The junction had 5 bases not matched to a gene; V was cut back by 5 bases and J by 3 bases. The CDR3 here is CASSTRLAVYNEQFF. In nucleotides, the CDR3 is TGTGCCAGCAGCACGCGACTAGCGGTCTACAATGAGCAGTTCTTC.

The chain has TRBV5-5 and TRBJ2-5, with unresolved D. The CDR3 has 13 residues. V was pared by 4 bases and J by 2 bases, with 9 bases between. Germline V gives CDR1 SGHKS, CDR2 YYEKEE (reference sequence). The CDR3 DNA reads TGTGCCAGCAGCCAAGACCTACAAGAGACCCAGTACTTC. Residues: CASSQDLQETQYF.

The chain combines TRBV19 with TRBJ2-3, with 9 bases that match TRBD1. Germline CDR1 reads LNHDA; CDR2 reads SQIVND (reference sequence). With 3 bases clipped from V and 4 bases from J, the junction kept 5 bases outside the gene matches. This CDR3 is built from 15 residues. The DNA of the CDR3 is TGTGCCAGTAGTATTGACAGGGGGTTCGCAGATACGCAGTATTTT. Protein: CASSIDRGFADTQYF. Using reference TRBV19 and TRBJ2-3 for the parts outside the CDR3, the full variable domain is DGGITQSPKYLFRKEGQNVTLSCEQNLNHDAMYWYRQDPGQGLRLIYYSQIVNDFQKGDIAEGYSVSREKKESFPLTVTSAQKNPTAFYLCASSIDRGFADTQYFGPGTRLTVL.

The chain is built from TRBV2 and TRBJ2-7, with TRBD2 identical over 11 bases. The germline V gene has CDR1 SNHLY and CDR2 FYNNEI. There are 14 residues in the CDR3. Losses at the gene ends were 5 bases for V and 5 bases for J; bases not matched to a gene: 5. The CDR3 loop is CASSLTSGSNEQYF. The CDR3 DNA is TGTGCCAGCAGTCTCACTAGCGGGAGCAACGAGCAGTACTTC. The complete variable domain, with remaining parts taken from reference TRBV2 and TRBJ2-7, reads EPEVTQTPSHQVTQMGQEVILRCVPISNHLYFYWYRQILGQKVEFLVSFYNNEISEKSEIFDDQFSVERPDGSNFTLKIRSTKLEDSAMYFCASSLTSGSNEQYFGPGTRLTVT.

V usage is TRBV28 and J usage is TRBJ1-3; no definite D call. Trimming shortened V by 3 bases and J by 7 bases, and 10 bases separated the two germline ends. The CDR3 contains 13 residues. In germline, CDR1 is MDHEN, CDR2 SYDVKM. CDR3 coding DNA: TGTGCCAGCAGTTTGGCGACACCCAACACCATATATTTT. It yields the protein CASSLATPNTIYF.

A few counts support this clone. The chain employs TRBV12-3 or TRBV12-4 and TRBJ1-1; no clear D gene. The CDR3 length is 13 residues. Trimming cost V 3 bases and J 2 bases, with 7 bases left between them. DNA for the CDR3: TGTGCCAGCAGTTTCATCGTTAACACTGAAGCTTTCTTT. This gives the protein CASSFIVNTEAFF.